This TCR beta chain was recorded in a study of T cell responses to AZD1222 COVID-19 vaccine. General observations from the study: Donors, mostly white British, included more females; clonal diversity was possibly underestimated. Nearly half of spike-specific TCRs reportedly go after variant regions that carry no mutations.

Trimming shortened V by 5 bases and J by 6 bases, and 16 bases separated the two germline ends. The CDR3 loop spans 15 amino acids. The V gene's germline CDR1 is KGHSH and CDR2 LQKENI. Concerning this clone: The antigen is undetermined.

Sequenced by immunoSEQ multiplex PCR; TCRdb stores in-frame clones only, minus some. The table has 120,000 or so clones, 75% to 90% seen once. The chain uses TRBV18 and TRBJ2-2; D is ambiguous. Sequenced here: peripheral blood, sampled on day 0 of AZD1222 vaccination. The origin of this receptor is an adult in good health. The CDR3 spells CASSFRTEKAGELFF. The CDR3 coding sequence is TGTGCCAGCTCATTCAGGACGGAGAAGGCCGGGGAGCTGTTTTTT.